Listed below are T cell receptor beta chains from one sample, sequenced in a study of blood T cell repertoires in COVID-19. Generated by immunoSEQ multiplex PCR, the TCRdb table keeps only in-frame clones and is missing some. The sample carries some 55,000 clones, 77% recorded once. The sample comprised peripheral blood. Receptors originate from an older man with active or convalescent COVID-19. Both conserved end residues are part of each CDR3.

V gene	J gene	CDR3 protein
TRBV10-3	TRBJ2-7	CAISENHRDNEQYF
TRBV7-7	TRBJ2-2	CASSLGETGELFF
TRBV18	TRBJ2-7	CASSLLAGQSSYEQYF
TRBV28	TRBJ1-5	CASSPRTGVKPQHF
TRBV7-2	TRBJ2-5	CASSFRIAGGRRETQYF
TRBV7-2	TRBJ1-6	CASSLNPSGGNSPLHF
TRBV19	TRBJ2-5	CASSISREGTQYF
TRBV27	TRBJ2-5	CASSLGGVGETQYF
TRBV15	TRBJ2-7	CATSRGTGGAKEQYF
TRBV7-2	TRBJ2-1	CASSLFGTGLYNEQFF
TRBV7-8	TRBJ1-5	CASSLAGGWDQPQHF
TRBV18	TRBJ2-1	CASSPPNRDDEQFF
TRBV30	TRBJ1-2	CAWSLGLYYTF
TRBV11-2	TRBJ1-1	CASSLGTRNTEAFF
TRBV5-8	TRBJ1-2	CASSLDRGAYGYTF